This T cell receptor (beta chain) originates from a study of cytomegalovirus exposure and HLA in healthy donors (TCRdb year 2017). Background on the whole study: An earlier analysis of several hundred of the donors reported 250 to 300 Gb of sequence data and more than 90 million unique TCR beta sequences from 150 million to 200 million T cells. An early release that covered 500 to 800 HLA-typed donors contained approximately 300 gigabases of sequencing data and approximately 85 million unique TCR sequences. The genetic ancestry cluster associated with self-reported Caucasian donors included roughly four fifths of the approximately 400 genotyped donors. The study was designed to test whether signatures of past pathogen exposure could be identified by cataloging public T cell receptors. The study profiled the T cell repertoires of around 700 subjects by immunosequencing and related them to cytomegalovirus serostatus. In addition to the first cohort of 666 subjects, a separate validation cohort of approximately 120 different subjects was used. To predict cytomegalovirus infection status, the study brought together high-throughput TCR immunosequencing, statistical association of individual TCRs with disease status, and machine learning. A later analysis re-examined previously published TCR beta repertoires from 500 to 700 donors and added high-resolution HLA genotyping to investigate patterns of TCR occurrence. In the later analysis, no new phenotypic data were used to find candidate immune exposures; instead, reliance was placed on TCR beta sequences and their occurrence across donors. An earlier analysis of fewer than 700 of the donors applied high-throughput TCR beta sequencing to assess whether each TCR beta V gene segment acted as functional or pseudogenic. Donor age, sex, ethnicity and CMV serostatus were compiled together with the repertoire data. In a later genetic analysis, genome-wide SNP genotypes for about three fifths of the roughly 670 donors were used, and that subset was treated as a discovery cohort. All discovery cohort repertoires had been generated using a single sequencing platform. Class I and class II HLA loci were covered by the typing at four-digit resolution. Typing coverage differed by locus: A, B, C, DRB1 and DQB1 were typed in about 629-640 donors, DQA1 in 522, DPA1 in some 570, and DPB1 in roughly 450. Roughly five DR-DQ haplotypes were handled as single units for association and clustering because linkage in the cohort was strong. Across about 380 genotyped donors of the cohort, an average of roughly 250,000 unique TCR beta nucleotide sequences per donor were sequenced, and approximately 17% of those sequences were non-productive.

What the authors observed across the whole study: Broadly in line with IMGT annotations, most TCR beta V segments showed up in productive rearrangements about 90% or about 30% of the time in an earlier analysis of approximately 640 of the donors. In the study, 150 to 200 TCR beta chains were listed as associated with cytomegalovirus. A cluster of highly shared sequence variants was judged likely to represent a technical artifact of the sequencing pipeline. Correlated functional status among segregating V segments might reflect linkage disequilibrium, but an unknown experimental factor could not be ruled out. Assigning TCR associations to individual alleles was difficult when HLA alleles, especially DR and DQ, strongly co-occurred. According to the authors, the approach could potentially be generalized to other disease states and immunological phenotypes. A few of the identified cytomegalovirus-associated TCR beta chains were confirmed in vitro to be specific for cytomegalovirus antigens. In this cohort, only TCR beta chains were sequenced, and detectable features were limited by the absence of alpha or paired-chain data. The classifier was reported to diagnose cytomegalovirus status with high specificity and sensitivity in both the original cohort and the validation cohort. Because HLA typing was missing for some donors at each locus, association tests included only the typed subset. The presence/absence analyses assumed that sequencing depth was roughly uniform across donors, and that assumption may not be true. Some IMGT-functional V segments, including TRBV6-2 and TRBV6-3, could not be told apart with the 87-base-pair reads, so those segments were excluded. The only immune exposure information available for the cohort was CMV serostatus. In a later analysis, HLA-associated TCR beta chains were found to be more clonally expanded and to have lower generation probabilities than equally common non-associated chains. V-gene and J-gene trimming of TCR beta chains was associated with a missense DCLRE1C variant in a later genetic analysis, and the association was replicated in an independent cohort. A further reported finding was that TCR beta sequences accurately predicted the HLA-A and HLA-B alleles for most subjects in the first cohort. In a later genetic analysis, fewer N-insertions in productive TCRs were reported among donors in an Asian-associated ancestry cluster than the roughly 700-donor mean. In a later analysis, most CMV-associated TCR beta chains were found to appear HLA-restricted, with HLA associations seemingly driven largely by CMV exposure. According to a later analysis, TCR association rates differed among HLA loci, with DRB1 alleles showing the most associated TCRs and HLA-C alleles showing the fewest. Because counts were too low, 15 to 20 rarely observed V segments, including chromosome 9 orphons, were excluded from the earlier analysis of several hundred of the donors. At a false discovery rate of 0.05, a later analysis linked fewer than 20,000 TCR beta sequences to specific HLA alleles. While some public TCRs were present in many individuals, most TCR sequences turned up only very rarely across donors. In a later analysis, several top co-occurrence clusters were reported to appear linked to parvovirus B19, influenza, CMV and Epstein-Barr virus.

V was cut back by 6 bases and J by 1 base, leaving a gap of 9 bases between them. The CDR3, from cysteine to phenylalanine, totals 13 residues. Only the CDR3 DNA stays, 39 bases, in frame from base 1. The germline V gene provides CDR1 SGHVS and CDR2 FNYEAQ. The cohort consisted of more than 650 healthy bone marrow donors. All cohort members were sampled while nominally healthy, although unrecorded immune exposures were likely present. The donor tested CMV seropositive and was one of the 289 seropositive cohort members. A peripheral blood sample was collected from each donor, and TCR beta sequencing was performed on peripheral blood mononuclear cells. The Qiagen DNeasy Blood Extraction Kit was used to extract genomic DNA from the blood cell samples. Libraries were constructed by the immunoSEQ multiplex PCR assay. The multiplex PCR relied on a mix of 60 forward primers for TCR Vbeta segments and 13 reverse primers for TCR Jbeta segments. The CDR3 region of rearranged TCR beta genes was amplified from genomic DNA by a multiplex PCR assay. The amplified TCR beta libraries were sequenced on the Illumina HiSeq System as 87-base-pair reads. Under the source paper's analysis protocol: In a later analysis, tens of millions of unique TCR beta chains were counted across the approximately 670 repertoires, and roughly 9.9 million of these chains were shared by at least two donors. Raw reads were error-corrected and collapsed into unique sequences by a nearest-neighbor algorithm in which closely related sequences were merged to remove PCR and sequencing errors. To assign V, D and J gene segments, CDR3 sequences were aligned to IMGT reference sequences. Each retained sequence needed at least a six-nucleotide match to both a V gene segment and a J gene segment. A rearrangement counted as productive if the CDR3 had no stop codons and remained in frame with V and J, and every other rearrangement counted as non-productive. CDR3 was defined according to IMGT convention as the region running from the second conserved V-encoded cysteine to the conserved J-encoded phenylalanine. Sequences without an unambiguous match to a single V gene segment were excluded from the earlier analysis of about 630 of the donors. In an earlier analysis of some 590 of the donors, a V segment was called functional when productive rearrangements were above 56.7%, and segregating when the standard deviation between donors exceeded 5%. A statistical classification framework was built to diagnose cytomegalovirus status from the catalog of TCR beta chain sequences. In a later analysis, V and J genes were assigned by comparing TCR nucleotide sequences against IMGT/GENE-DB human TR gene sequences. In a later analysis, CDR3 sequences and most-parsimonious VDJ recombination scenarios were assigned using the TCRdist pipeline. In a later analysis, each TCR beta chain was defined by its CDR3 amino acid sequence together with its V-gene family, and reads without a unique V-gene family were excluded. To address suspected cross-contamination and a sequencing artifact, a later analysis removed 592 highly shared, low-generation-probability nucleotide sequences. In a later analysis, a clonal expansion index was calculated for each public chain from normalized within-repertoire ranks of inferred template counts. In a later analysis, generation probabilities were computed using a VDJ recombination model fitted to out-of-frame rearrangements, and the results were checked against IGoR. In a later analysis, hypergeometric tests were used to score TCR-TCR, TCR-HLA and TCR-CMV co-occurrence, with a repertoire-size bias correction applied to TCR pairs. False discovery rates were estimated in a later analysis by permuting HLA or CMV assignments 20 times. In a later analysis, co-occurring TCRs were grouped using DBSCAN, and TCRdist sequence similarity was added for clustering within HLA-allele-positive subsets. Repertoires with fewer than 30,000 or more than 120,000 public chains were left out of co-occurrence clustering, as were about 5 repertoires with anomalous nucleotide sharing. Imported from immuneACCESS, the table was reduced by TCRdb to in-frame sequences with V and J called. These copies leave out some clones; in studies compared against another copy, an unresolved V gene accounts for under half, and the cause of the remainder is not known. V and J calls and clone size are copied from that table; D and trimming were computed from the DNA. The sample's clone listing holds 200,000 to 250,000 clones. The ten top clones hold about 1% of the sample.

As to this clone: Its binding antigen is unknown.

The origin of this receptor is a woman in her 30s in good health and CMV-seropositive. Recombination connected TRBV7-6 to TRBJ1-1; a weak D assignment points to TRBD1 (6 bases agree). The sequenced material came from PBMCs. The DNA sequence is as follows: TGTGCCAGCAGACGACAGGAGAACACTGAAGCTTTCTTT. Its protein reads: CASRRQENTEAFF.